These 29 T cell receptor beta chains came from one sample sequenced in a study of blood T cell repertoires in COVID-19. Here immunoSEQ multiplex PCR was the method, and the copy in TCRdb shows in-frame clones only, minus some. The sample has approximately 500,000 clones; 85% to 90% are singletons. The source material was peripheral blood. All receptors derive from a woman aged 50 to 60 with COVID-19, enrolled during active disease.

The chain employs TRBV5-1 and TRBJ2-1, with D possibly being TRBD1 (5 bases). Germline V gives CDR1 SGHRS, CDR2 YFSETQ. The CDR3 is 13 residues long. V lost 5 bases and J 5 bases, leaving 11 bases between the germline ends. CDR3 in DNA: TGCGCCAGCAGTCAGGGCGTGGACAATGAGCAGTTCTTC. Its protein product is CASSQGVDNEQFF.

This chain uses TRBV20-1 with TRBJ1-1; unclear D gene. The CDR3 is 10 amino acids. CDR1 is DFQATT, CDR2 SNEGSKA, per germline (reference sequence). V was shortened by 3 bases and J by 10 bases, with 9 bases between the two germline ends. CDR3 in amino acids: CSASKSGAFF. CDR3 DNA: TGCAGTGCTAGTAAGTCGGGAGCTTTCTTT.

The genes are TRBV18 and TRBJ1-1; D unclear. V was pared by 3 bases and J by 10 bases, with 15 bases between. The CDR3 consists of 13 residues. The germline V gene encodes CDR1 KGHSH and CDR2 LQKENI. Here the CDR3 DNA reads TGTGCCAGCTCACCGCTTAAGGCCAGAGGAGCTTTCTTT. Translating it yields CASSPLKARGAFF. Full variable domain (missing parts from reference TRBV18 and TRBJ1-1): NAGVMQNPRHLVRRRGQEARLRCSPMKGHSHVYWYRQLPEEGLKFMVYLQKENIIDESGMPKERFSAEFPKEGPSILRIQQVVRGDSAAYFCASSPLKARGAFFGQGTRLTVV.

The rearrangement uses TRBV27 and TRBJ1-1; 9 bases align to TRBD1. V gave up 8 bases and J gave up 1 base; unmatched junction bases: 11. The CDR3 covers 16 residues. Germline CDR1 MNHEY, CDR2 SMNVEV (reference sequence). The CDR3 reads CASHETGTGPNTEAFF. The CDR3 nucleotides are TGTGCCAGCCACGAAACCGGGACAGGGCCGAACACTGAAGCTTTCTTT.

The chain links TRBV7-9 to TRBJ2-2, with D tentatively TRBD2 (7 bases). CDR3 size: 15 residues. Per germline, CDR1 SEHNR and CDR2 FQNEAQ (reference sequence). The V end was cut by 5 bases, the J end by 4 bases, with 14 bases between. The CDR3 DNA reads as TGTGCCAGCAGCCCCGGGGGCGGGGGCACCGGGGAGCTGTTTTTT. Residues: CASSPGGGGTGELFF.

The V and J genes are TRBV7-9 and TRBJ1-4, with D possibly TRBD1 on 6 matching bases. Germline V gene sequence: CDR1 SEHNR, CDR2 FQNEAQ (reference sequence). Trimming pared 1 base from V and 0 bases from J, leaving 9 bases between. The CDR3 length is 16 residues. The CDR3 sequence is CASSLGTVPTNEKLFF. DNA of the CDR3: TGTGCCAGCAGCTTAGGGACAGTACCAACTAATGAAAAACTGTTTTTT.

There are a few counts of this clone. The chain carries TRBV6-6 and TRBJ1-2, with a possible D match to TRBD1 (6 bases). This CDR3 is 16 amino acids long. Per germline, CDR1 MNHNY and CDR2 SVGAGI (reference sequence). Deletions cut 6 bases from V and 6 bases from J, with 23 bases between. The CDR3 reads CASSRSRTVSTDGYTF. In DNA, the CDR3 is TGTGCCAGCAGCCGATCCCGGACAGTCTCAACGGATGGCTACACCTTC.

The chain links TRBV10-2 to TRBJ2-3; 10 positions match TRBD1. Germline CDR1 reads WSHSY; CDR2 reads SAAADI. CDR3 length: 14 amino acids. J gave up 3 bases and V 10 bases, and 7 bases lay outside the gene matches. CDR3 loop: CATRTGGWTDTQYF. CDR3 sequence (DNA): TGCGCCACCCGGACAGGGGGTTGGACAGATACGCAGTATTTT.

Only one count was recorded for this clone. V usage is TRBV5-1 and J usage is TRBJ1-2; 12 bases are shared with TRBD1. The CDR3 spans 16 residues. With 3 bases clipped from V and 3 bases from J, the junction kept 6 bases outside the gene matches. CDR1 is SGHRS and CDR2 is YFSETQ in the germline V gene. Here the CDR3 reads CASSSRDRGRDYGYTF. The DNA for the CDR3 is TGCGCCAGCAGCTCCCGGGACAGGGGGCGAGACTATGGCTACACCTTC.

With respect to this clone: Other DNA sequences in this specimen translate into the identical CDR3. The chain recombines TRBV5-1 with TRBJ2-2; D is uncertain. The V gene lost 4 bases and the J gene lost 2 bases, with 3 bases spanning the gap. This CDR3 spans 12 amino acids. The germline gives CDR1 SGHRS, CDR2 YFSETQ. Written as DNA, the CDR3 is TGCGCCAGCAGCCTAAACACCGGGGAGCTGTTTTTT. Protein sequence: CASSLNTGELFF.

This chain connects TRBV5-1 to TRBJ1-2; TRBD1 aligns across 7 bases. Germline CDR1 and CDR2: SGHRS and YFSETQ. With 4 bases clipped from V and 0 bases from J, the junction kept 9 bases outside the gene matches. This CDR3 has 16 amino acids. The CDR3 DNA is TGCGCCAGCAGCCTGGAGACAGGGATGGCTAACTATGGCTACACCTTC. This codes for CASSLETGMANYGYTF.

This sequence joins TRBV7-3 and TRBJ1-1, with D uncertain. V was pared by 1 base and J by 5 bases, with 8 bases between. Germline assignment: CDR1 SGHTA and CDR2 FQGTGA. The CDR3 extends over 13 amino acids. CDR3 DNA sequence: TGTGCCAGCAGCTTAAATGTCGGGACTGAAGCTTTCTTT. Translation gives CASSLNVGTEAFF.

This clone has just one count. The chain employs TRBV18 and TRBJ2-1; 8 positions agree with TRBD1. Germline CDR1 reads KGHSH; CDR2 reads LQKENI. The CDR3 has 15 residues. The V segment lost 6 bases and the J segment 2 bases; nucleotides outside the gene matches: 6. CDR3 protein: CASSEQGETYNEQFF. The CDR3, as DNA: TGTGCCAGCTCGGAACAGGGGGAAACCTACAATGAGCAGTTCTTC.

V and J are TRBV9 and TRBJ1-1; D is uncertain. Germline V lookup: CDR1 SGDLS, CDR2 YYNGEE. The CDR3 totals 14 residues. With 0 bases removed from V and 4 bases from J, the gap between germline ends came to 10 bases. Here the CDR3 reads CASSVAWEATEAFF. CDR3 DNA: TGTGCCAGCAGCGTAGCTTGGGAGGCCACTGAAGCTTTCTTT.

The J gene is TRBJ1-1, the V gene TRBV29-1, with TRBD1 as a possible D gene (5 bases). V dropped 4 bases and J dropped 3 bases, with 18 bases sitting between them. Germline CDR1 SQVTM, CDR2 ANQGSEA. The CDR3 spans 15 residues. The CDR3 sequence is CSVAGRHSGDTEAFF. DNA of the CDR3: TGCAGCGTTGCGGGACGCCACTCGGGGGACACTGAAGCTTTCTTT.

Note on this clone: Other DNA sequences in this specimen translate into the identical CDR3. The rearrangement uses TRBV20-1 and TRBJ1-2; TRBD1 matches 9 bases. Germline values: CDR1 DFQATT, CDR2 SNEGSKA (reference sequence). J was trimmed by 8 bases and V by 3 bases; bases with no gene match: 1. There are 11 residues in the CDR3. The DNA of the CDR3 is TGCAGTGCTAGGACAGGGGGAGGCTACACCTTC. Protein: CSARTGGGYTF.

The V gene is TRBV5-4, the J gene TRBJ2-3; tentatively, D is TRBD2 (6 bases). Trimming took 0 bases from V and 5 from J, leaving 16 bases between them. The CDR3 sequence is 16 residues long. Germline V gene sequence: CDR1 SGHNT, CDR2 YYREEE (reference sequence). The CDR3 nucleotides read TGTGCCAGCAGCTTGGCGGGGACGGGAGAGATAGATACGCAGTATTTT. It is translated as CASSLAGTGEIDTQYF.

V gene TRBV21-1 combines with J gene TRBJ1-2. TRBV21-1 is annotated as a pseudogene. The CDR3 contains 11 residues. The CDR3, as DNA: TGTGCCAGCACGTACGCGTATGGCTACACCTTC. Translating gives CASTYAYGYTF.

A single count supports this clone. This chain links TRBV7-9 with TRBJ2-3; 10 nucleotides match TRBD2. Germline CDR1 reads SEHNR; CDR2 reads FQNEAQ (reference sequence). The CDR3 has 17 residues. V lost 1 base and J lost 2; bases outside the gene matches: 6. The CDR3 region has the DNA TGTGCCAGCAGCTTAGGGACTAGCGGTTTACACACAGATACGCAGTATTTT. This gives the protein CASSLGTSGLHTDTQYF.

This clone was counted a few times. The V gene is TRBV4-1, the J gene TRBJ1-2; D not resolved. The V gene's germline CDR1 is MGHRA and CDR2 YSYEKL. V was trimmed by 0 bases and J by 2 bases, leaving 4 bases between them. This CDR3 region has 13 residues. Written as DNA, the CDR3 is TGCGCCAGCAGCCAAGATACAAACTATGGCTACACCTTC. Translated: CASSQDTNYGYTF.

V usage is TRBV21-1 and J usage is TRBJ1-3; the table's D call of TRBD1 was not tested on the DNA. TRBV21-1 is classified as a pseudogene. This CDR3 region has 16 residues. The CDR3 nucleotides are TGTGCCAGCAGTCCTTCCCGGGACAGGGAAGGAAACACCATATATTTT. Translating it yields CASSPSRDREGNTIYF.

V usage is TRBV11-2 and J usage is TRBJ2-7; a possible D gene is TRBD2 (6 bases). The V gene's germline CDR1 is SGHAT and CDR2 FQNNGV. V lost 5 bases and J lost 6, with 20 bases in between. The CDR3 contains 15 residues. The CDR3, as DNA: TGTGCCAGCAGCCCACGGCGGGGTCCCCGGCGCGAGCAGTACTTC. Translation gives CASSPRRGPRREQYF.

A note on this clone: Other DNA sequences in this specimen translate into the identical CDR3. This chain connects TRBV5-4 to TRBJ1-4; D is possibly TRBD1 (5 bases). CDR1 is SGHNT, CDR2 YYREEE, per germline (reference sequence). V was clipped by 1 base and J by 8 bases, with 9 bases between them. The CDR3 is 13 amino acids. The CDR3 nucleotides are TGTGCCAGCAGCTTGCAGGGTAACGAAAAACTGTTTTTT. Translating it yields CASSLQGNEKLFF. The full variable domain, in which reference TRBV5-4 and TRBJ1-4 provide the parts outside the CDR3, is ETGVTQSPTHLIKTRGQQVTLRCSSQSGHNTVSWYQQALGQGPQFIFQYYREEENGRGNFPPRFSGLQFPNYSSELNVNALELDDSALYLCASSLQGNEKLFFGSGTQLSVL.

This chain connects TRBV24-1 to TRBJ2-1; 7 nucleotides match TRBD2. CDR1 is KGHDR, CDR2 SFDVKD, per germline. This CDR3 is built from 14 residues. J was trimmed by 5 bases and V by 3 bases; bases with no gene match: 3. The DNA for the CDR3 is TGTGCCACCAGTGATGGAGCGGGGAACAATGAGCAGTTCTTC. This encodes CATSDGAGNNEQFF.

CDR3 sequence (DNA): TGTGCCAGCAGCTACGGACAGGGACCCTACACCGGGGAGCTGTTTTTT. Translated: CASSYGQGPYTGELFF. V is TRBV11-3 and J is TRBJ2-2; 8 positions agree with TRBD1. This CDR3 region has 16 residues. Germline values: CDR1 SGHNT, CDR2 YENEEA. The V and J ends lost 4 bases and 3 bases, in that order; junction bases with no gene match: 7.

This chain links TRBV29-1 with TRBJ1-3, with unresolved D. Trimming took 7 bases from V and 0 from J, leaving 19 bases between them. CDR1 is SQVTM and CDR2 is ANQGSEA in the germline V gene. This CDR3 has 16 residues. The CDR3 reads CSADDPLHSSGNTIYF. CDR3 DNA sequence: TGCAGCGCCGATGATCCTCTCCACAGCTCTGGAAACACCATATATTTT.

The chain recombines TRBV9 with TRBJ2-3; D is possibly TRBD2 (5 bases). Germline CDR1 is SGDLS and CDR2 is YYNGEE. This CDR3 has 15 residues. V shed 4 bases and J shed 1 base, with 13 bases lying between them. The CDR3 is CASSPEAGGTDTQYF. The CDR3, as DNA: TGTGCCAGCAGCCCGGAGGCCGGGGGCACAGATACGCAGTATTTT.

CDR3 residues: CASSSFDRGGYTF. The CDR3 DNA reads TGCGCCAGCAGCTCCTTCGACAGGGGGGGCTACACCTTC. This chain connects TRBV5-1 to TRBJ1-2; TRBD1 matches at 9 bases. The ends lost 3 bases at V and 8 bases at J; junction bases unmatched: 5. This CDR3 region has 13 residues. Looked up from germline, CDR1 is SGHRS and CDR2 is YFSETQ.

The chain joins TRBV3-1 (or the pseudogene TRBV3-2) to TRBJ1-4; the D gene is possibly TRBD1 (6 bases). The CDR3 totals 14 residues. Trimming removed 8 bases at V and 7 bases at J, with 17 bases between. Per the germline V gene, CDR1 is LGHDT and CDR2 is YNNKEL (reference sequence). CDR3 DNA: TGTGCCAGCGGCGAGGTGGGGGCGGGTGAAAAACTGTTTTTT. Residues: CASGEVGAGEKLFF.